This T cell receptor beta chain was obtained from a study of cytotoxic CD8 clonotypes in ibrutinib-treated CLL. Study observations and caveats: Sustained-remission and progressing patients had different sampling times.

V gave up 5 bases and J gave up 0 bases; unmatched junction bases: 9. The CDR3 length is 17 residues. In germline, CDR1 is SEHNR, CDR2 FQNEAQ (reference sequence). Profiling relied on immunoSEQ multiplex PCR, and the TCRdb table lists in-frame clones only, not all of them. The data show fewer than 45,000 clones, with 70% to 80% seen just once and over 15% held by the top ten. This clone was recorded a few times. Its antigen is currently unknown. The clonotype comes from a human donor with chronic lymphocytic leukemia. The V call is TRBV7-9, the J call TRBJ2-3; 9 nucleotides agree with TRBD1. The source material was PBMCs, sampled at disease progression, from a patient treated with ibrutinib. CDR3 region: CASSLGQGATSTDTQYF. Written as DNA, the CDR3 is TGTGCCAGCAGCCTGGGACAGGGCGCCACTAGCACAGATACGCAGTATTTT.